These T cell receptor beta chains were read from a single sample in a study of T cell responses to AZD1222 COVID-19 vaccine. TCRdb's copy holds only in-frame clones and misses some; the assay was immunoSEQ multiplex PCR. Of some 170,000 clones in the sample, about 92% were seen once. The sample in question was peripheral blood, obtained on day 0 of AZD1222 vaccination. These receptors all stem from an adult in good health. The CDR3 runs from the conserved cysteine through the conserved F or W. D genes are given only for firm matches. Not all rows give a size; the values are once, few, many and, for expanded clones, a class.

J | V | D | size | CDR3 | DNA
TRBJ2-1 | TRBV27 | . | . | CASSFGTTGNEQFF | TGTGCCAGCAGTTTCGGGACAACGGGAAATGAGCAGTTCTTC
TRBJ2-1 | TRBV18 | TRBD2 | . | CASQTSGRGNEQFF | TGTGCCAGCCAGACTAGCGGGAGAGGAAATGAGCAGTTCTTC
TRBJ1-1 | TRBV2 | . | few | CASLWQANTEAFF | TGTGCCAGCCTTTGGCAGGCGAACACTGAAGCTTTCTTT
TRBJ1-2 | TRBV27 | . | . | CASSLTRGKANYGYTF | TGTGCCAGCAGTTTAACGAGGGGAAAGGCTAACTATGGCTACACCTTC
TRBJ1-2 | TRBV5-1 | . | . | CASSSPGTRNGYTF | TGCGCCAGCAGCTCCCCCGGGACAAGGAACGGCTACACCTTC
TRBJ1-2 | TRBV18 | . | . | CASSPTGSYTF | TGTGCCAGCTCACCAACAGGGAGCTACACCTTC
TRBJ2-7 | TRBV18 | TRBD1 | once | CASSPMQGAYEQYF | TGTGCCAGCTCACCAATGCAGGGGGCATACGAGCAGTACTTC
TRBJ2-5 | TRBV27 | TRBD2 | . | CASSYRGRAGGLYQETQYF | TGTGCCAGCAGTTATAGAGGTCGCGCGGGAGGCCTCTACCAAGAGACCCAGTACTTC
TRBJ1-6 | TRBV4-1 | . | . | CASSPGTNSYNSPLHF | TGCGCCAGCTCCCCCGGGACGAACTCCTATAATTCACCCCTCCACTTT
TRBJ2-3 | TRBV4-2 | TRBD2 | . | CASSPGLAGTDTQYF | TGTGCCAGCAGCCCGGGACTAGCGGGCACAGATACGCAGTATTTT
TRBJ2-3 | TRBV10-3 | TRBD2 | . | CAISAGGGGSDTQYF | TGTGCCATCAGTGCCGGGGGGGGCGGTTCGGATACGCAGTATTTT
TRBJ2-5 | TRBV11-2 | . | . | CASRHITGETQYF | TGTGCCAGCAGGCATATTACAGGGGAGACCCAGTACTTC
TRBJ1-2 | TRBV5-1 | . | . | CASSLEGRGENGYTF | TGCGCCAGCAGCTTGGAGGGCAGGGGAGAAAATGGCTACACCTTC
TRBJ1-1 | TRBV29-1 | . | . | CSVVQGMLTEAFF | TGCAGCGTTGTTCAGGGTATGCTGACTGAAGCTTTCTTT
TRBJ2-3 | TRBV7-9 | . | . | CASSSPGRRTSTDTQYF | TGTGCCAGCAGCTCCCCTGGACGGAGGACTAGCACAGATACGCAGTATTTT
TRBJ1-3 | TRBV18 | . | . | CASAPAQPLSGNTIYF | TGTGCCAGCGCCCCCGCACAACCACTCTCTGGAAACACCATATATTTT
TRBJ1-2 | TRBV2 | . | . | CASSEKDGPYGYTF | TGTGCCAGCAGTGAAAAGGACGGACCCTATGGCTACACCTTC
TRBJ2-3 | TRBV14 | . | . | CARSATRVSTDTQYF | TGTGCCAGGAGTGCTACCAGGGTTAGCACAGATACGCAGTATTTT
TRBJ2-7 | TRBV4-2 | . | few | CASSQDLTRYEQYF | TGTGCCAGCAGCCAAGACCTCACCAGGTACGAGCAGTACTTC
TRBJ2-7 | TRBV7-9 | . | . | CASSLGGADYEQYF | TGTGCCAGCAGCTTAGGTGGGGCGGACTACGAGCAGTACTTC
TRBJ2-7 | TRBV19 | . | . | CASSIRALSDEQYF | TGTGCCAGTAGTATCAGGGCCCTGAGCGACGAGCAGTACTTC
TRBJ2-1 | TRBV27 | . | . | CASSLSSFNEQFF | TGTGCCAGCAGTTTAAGTTCATTCAATGAGCAGTTCTTC
TRBJ1-1 | TRBV2 | TRBD1 | . | CASLITRQGWNTEAFF | TGTGCCAGTTTAATAACTCGACAGGGGTGGAACACTGAAGCTTTCTTT
TRBJ1-2 | TRBV15 | . | . | CATSRNQGSNYGYTF | TGTGCCACCAGCAGAAATCAGGGGAGTAACTATGGCTACACCTTC
TRBJ1-2 | TRBV12-3/TRBV12-4 | . | once | CASSPTPFDSSNF | TGTGCCAGCAGCCCTACCCCCTTCGACAGCTCAAACTTC